Listed below are T cell receptor beta chains from one sample, sequenced in a study of shared T cell receptors in the human thymus. Produced via immunoSEQ multiplex PCR; TCRdb's table is partial and in-frame only. In the table there are about 540,000 clones, around 78% of which are singletons. These same data were also listed under a study on human thymus T cells.

The sample taken for sequencing was thymocytes. Receptor source: a boy in the first two years of life with a congenital heart defect. Both conserved end residues are part of each CDR3. Each record gives: V gene, D gene, J gene, clone size, CDR3 protein, CDR3 DNA. The D gene is left open where the match is weak. A clone size is listed for some rows: how often the clone was seen (once, few, many), or a class if it is expanded.

>TRBV19|-|TRBJ2-1|-
CASSIAPATGEQFF
TGTGCCAGTAGTATTGCCCCCGCTACGGGTGAGCAGTTCTTC
>TRBV7-2|-|TRBJ1-2|-
CASSLVGGTYGYTF
TGTGCCAGCAGCTTAGTTGGGGGGACGTATGGCTACACCTTC
>TRBV28|-|TRBJ2-7|-
CASSLWQGFGEQYF
TGTGCCAGCAGTTTGTGGCAGGGATTTGGCGAGCAGTACTTC
>TRBV27|TRBD1|TRBJ2-2|-
CASSSSRGGVGELFF
TGTGCCAGCAGTTCCTCTCGAGGGGGCGTCGGGGAGCTGTTTTTT
>TRBV7-9|TRBD2|TRBJ2-7|few
CASSPGKAGAPHEQYF
TGTGCCAGCAGCCCAGGGAAAGCGGGAGCCCCTCACGAGCAGTACTTC
>TRBV27|TRBD1|TRBJ2-5|-
CASSLGGHRGMRETQYF
TGTGCCAGCAGTTTAGGGGGTCACAGGGGGATGCGGGAGACCCAGTACTTC
>TRBV5-1|TRBD2|TRBJ2-7|-
CASARGEGPPHEQYF
TGCGCCAGCGCGCGAGGGGAGGGCCCTCCCCACGAGCAGTACTTC
>TRBV12-5|TRBD1|TRBJ1-4|-
CASGFLTGLPTNEKLFF
TGTGCTAGTGGTTTCCTGACAGGGCTCCCAACTAATGAAAAACTGTTTTTT
>TRBV5-5|-|TRBJ1-1|-
CASSLASSPPNTEAFF
TGTGCCAGCAGCTTGGCTAGTTCCCCCCCGAACACTGAAGCTTTCTTT
>TRBV14|-|TRBJ2-5|once
CASSQDLETQYF
TGTGCCAGCAGCCAAGATCTGGAGACCCAGTACTTC
>TRBV12-5|TRBD1|TRBJ2-7|-
CASGLGQGALEQYF
TGTGCTAGTGGTTTAGGACAGGGGGCTCTCGAGCAGTACTTC
>TRBV13|TRBD2|TRBJ2-5|-
CASSTGLAGGPYQETQYF
TGTGCCAGCAGCACGGGACTAGCGGGAGGACCGTACCAAGAGACCCAGTACTTC
>TRBV9|TRBD2|TRBJ2-1|-
CASSALAGPNNEQFF
TGTGCCAGCAGCGCGCTAGCGGGACCGAACAATGAGCAGTTCTTC
>TRBV4-1|TRBD2|TRBJ2-1|-
CASSQGAGASYNEQFF
TGCGCCAGCAGCCAAGGGGCGGGAGCCTCCTACAATGAGCAGTTCTTC
>TRBV7-8|TRBD2|TRBJ2-7|-
CASSPRLAGDSYEQYF
TGTGCCAGCAGCCCTAGACTAGCGGGGGATTCCTACGAGCAGTACTTC
>TRBV30|-|TRBJ2-7|-
CAWSVGQGSYEQYF
TGTGCCTGGAGTGTAGGGCAGGGCTCCTACGAGCAGTACTTC